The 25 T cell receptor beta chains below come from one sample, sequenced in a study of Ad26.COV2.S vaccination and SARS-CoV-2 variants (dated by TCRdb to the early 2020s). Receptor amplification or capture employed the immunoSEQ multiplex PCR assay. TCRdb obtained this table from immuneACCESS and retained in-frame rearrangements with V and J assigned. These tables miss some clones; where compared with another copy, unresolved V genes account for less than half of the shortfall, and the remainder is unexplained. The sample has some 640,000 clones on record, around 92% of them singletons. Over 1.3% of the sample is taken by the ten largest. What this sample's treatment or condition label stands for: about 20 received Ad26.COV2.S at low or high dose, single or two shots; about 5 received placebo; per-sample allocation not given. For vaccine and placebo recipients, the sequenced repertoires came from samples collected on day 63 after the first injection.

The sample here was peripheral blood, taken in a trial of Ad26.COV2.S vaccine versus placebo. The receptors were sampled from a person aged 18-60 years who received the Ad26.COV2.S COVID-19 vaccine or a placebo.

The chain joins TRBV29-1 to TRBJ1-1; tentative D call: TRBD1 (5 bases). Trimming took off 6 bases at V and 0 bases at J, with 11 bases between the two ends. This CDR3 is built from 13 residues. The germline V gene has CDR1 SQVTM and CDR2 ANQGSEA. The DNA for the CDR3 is TGCAGCGTGAGGGGCACCCTGAACACTGAAGCTTTCTTT. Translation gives CSVRGTLNTEAFF.

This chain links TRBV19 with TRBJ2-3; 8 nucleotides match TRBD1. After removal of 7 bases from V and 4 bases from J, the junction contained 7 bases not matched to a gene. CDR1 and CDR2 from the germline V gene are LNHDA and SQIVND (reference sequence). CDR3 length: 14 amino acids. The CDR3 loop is CASTPRGLPDTQYF. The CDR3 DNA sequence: TGTGCCAGTACCCCCAGGGGGCTGCCAGATACGCAGTATTTT.

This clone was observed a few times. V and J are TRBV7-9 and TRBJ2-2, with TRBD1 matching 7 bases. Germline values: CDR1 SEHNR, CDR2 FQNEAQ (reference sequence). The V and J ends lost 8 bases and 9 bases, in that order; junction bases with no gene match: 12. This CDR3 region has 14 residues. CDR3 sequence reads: CASESDRQGRELFF. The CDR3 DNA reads TGTGCCAGCGAATCGGACAGGCAGGGGAGGGAGCTGTTTTTT.

The CDR3 coding sequence is TGTGCCACCACCACCAGGACGACCACAGATACGCAGTATTTT. Protein: CATTTRTTTDTQYF. The J gene is TRBJ2-3, the V gene TRBV7-8; no reliable D call. This CDR3 region has 14 residues. Trimming removed 10 bases from V and 2 bases from J, with 16 bases in between. Per the germline V gene, CDR1 is SGHVS and CDR2 is FQNEAQ. The full variable domain, rest sourced from reference TRBV7-8 and TRBJ2-3, is GAGVSQSPRYKVAKRGQDVALRCDPISGHVSLFWYQQALGQGPEFLTYFQNEAQLDKSGLPSDRFFAERPEGSVSTLKIQRTQQEDSAVYLCATTTRTTTDTQYFGPGTRLTVL.

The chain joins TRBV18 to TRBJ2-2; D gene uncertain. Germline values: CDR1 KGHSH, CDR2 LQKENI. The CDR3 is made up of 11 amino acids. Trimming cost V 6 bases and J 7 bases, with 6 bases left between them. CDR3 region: CASSPSGELFF. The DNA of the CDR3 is TGTGCCAGCTCCCCGAGCGGGGAGCTGTTTTTT.

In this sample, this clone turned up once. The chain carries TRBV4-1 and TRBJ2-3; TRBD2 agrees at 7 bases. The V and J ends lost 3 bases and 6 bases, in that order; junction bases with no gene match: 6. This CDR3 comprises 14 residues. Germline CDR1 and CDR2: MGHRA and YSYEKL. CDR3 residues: CASSQHLGGDTQYF. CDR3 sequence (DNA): TGCGCCAGCAGCCAGCACCTGGGGGGGGATACGCAGTATTTT.

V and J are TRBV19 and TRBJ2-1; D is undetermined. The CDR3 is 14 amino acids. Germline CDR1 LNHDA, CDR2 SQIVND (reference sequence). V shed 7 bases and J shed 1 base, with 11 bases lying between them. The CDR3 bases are TGTGCCAGTACCCCGCGGTGGTCCTACAATGAGCAGTTCTTC. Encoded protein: CASTPRWSYNEQFF.

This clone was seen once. The CDR3 region is CASSDSPPVTVLAKNIQYF. The CDR3 DNA follows: TGTGCCAGCAGTGACTCTCCACCCGTGACAGTCTTAGCCAAAAACATTCAGTACTTC. The gene calls are TRBV6-4 and TRBJ2-4; maybe TRBD1 (5 bases). This CDR3 has 19 amino acids. Germline V gene data show CDR1 as MRHNA and CDR2 as SNTAGT. The ends were cut back, 0 bases at V and 0 bases at J, with 18 bases in the middle.

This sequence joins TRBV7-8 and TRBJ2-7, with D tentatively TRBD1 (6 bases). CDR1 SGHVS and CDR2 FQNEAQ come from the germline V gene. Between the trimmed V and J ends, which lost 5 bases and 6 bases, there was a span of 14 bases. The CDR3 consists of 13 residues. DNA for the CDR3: TGTGCCAGCAGCCAAACAGGGTACGGCGAGCAGTACTTC. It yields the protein CASSQTGYGEQYF.

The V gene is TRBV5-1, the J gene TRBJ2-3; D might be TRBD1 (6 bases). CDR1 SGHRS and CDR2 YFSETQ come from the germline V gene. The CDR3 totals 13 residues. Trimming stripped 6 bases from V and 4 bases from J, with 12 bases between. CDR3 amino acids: CASKTGSADTQYF. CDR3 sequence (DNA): TGCGCCAGCAAAACAGGGTCCGCAGATACGCAGTATTTT.

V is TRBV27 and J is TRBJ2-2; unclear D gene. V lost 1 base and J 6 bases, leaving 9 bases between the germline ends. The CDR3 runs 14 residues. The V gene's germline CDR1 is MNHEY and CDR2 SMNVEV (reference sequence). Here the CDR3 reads CASSLFELSGELFF. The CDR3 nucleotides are TGTGCCAGCAGTTTATTCGAACTCTCCGGGGAGCTGTTTTTT.

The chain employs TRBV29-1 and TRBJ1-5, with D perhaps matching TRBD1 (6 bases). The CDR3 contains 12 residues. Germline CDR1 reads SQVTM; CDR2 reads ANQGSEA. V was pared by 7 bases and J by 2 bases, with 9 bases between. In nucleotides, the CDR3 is TGCAGCGATTACAGGGGCAATCAGCCCCAGCATTTT. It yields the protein CSDYRGNQPQHF.

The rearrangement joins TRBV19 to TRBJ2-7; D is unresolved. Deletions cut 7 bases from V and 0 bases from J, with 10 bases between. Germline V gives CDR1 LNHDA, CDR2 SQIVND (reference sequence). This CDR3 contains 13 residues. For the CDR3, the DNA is TGTGCCAGTACGGGCGTACCCTCCTACGAGCAGTACTTC. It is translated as CASTGVPSYEQYF.

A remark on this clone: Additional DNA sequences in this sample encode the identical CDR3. CDR3: CASSLEGGWTEAFF. The CDR3 region has the DNA TGCGCCAGCAGCTTGGAGGGGGGCTGGACTGAAGCTTTCTTT. The rearrangement links TRBV5-1 to TRBJ1-1; possible D gene TRBD1, 6 bases. CDR1 is SGHRS, CDR2 YFSETQ, per germline. The length of the CDR3 is 14 residues. Trimming took 0 bases from V and 5 from J, leaving 11 bases between them.

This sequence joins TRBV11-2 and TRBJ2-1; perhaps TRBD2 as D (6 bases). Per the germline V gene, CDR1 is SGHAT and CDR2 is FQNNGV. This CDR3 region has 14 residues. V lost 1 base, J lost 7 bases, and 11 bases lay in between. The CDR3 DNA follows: TGTGCCAGCAGCTTAGCGGGAGTCCTTAATGAGCAGTTCTTC. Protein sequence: CASSLAGVLNEQFF.

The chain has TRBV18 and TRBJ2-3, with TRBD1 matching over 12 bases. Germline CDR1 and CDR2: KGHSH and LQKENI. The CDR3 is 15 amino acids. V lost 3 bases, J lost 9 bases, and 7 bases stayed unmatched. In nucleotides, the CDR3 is TGTGCCAGCTCACCGGGACAGGGGGCTAGCGAGACGCAGTATTTT. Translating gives CASSPGQGASETQYF.

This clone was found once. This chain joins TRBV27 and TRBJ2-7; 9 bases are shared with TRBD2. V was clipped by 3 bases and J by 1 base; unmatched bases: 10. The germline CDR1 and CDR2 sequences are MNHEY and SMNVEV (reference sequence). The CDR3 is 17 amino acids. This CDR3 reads CASSLKPPREGSYEQYF. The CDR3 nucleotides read TGTGCCAGCAGTTTGAAACCACCGCGGGAGGGATCCTACGAGCAGTACTTC.

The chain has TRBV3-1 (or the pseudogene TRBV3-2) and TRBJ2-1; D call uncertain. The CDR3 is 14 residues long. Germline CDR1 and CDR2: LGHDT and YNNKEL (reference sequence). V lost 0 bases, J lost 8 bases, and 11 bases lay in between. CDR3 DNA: TGTGCCAGCAGCCAAGATCCCCAGTGGGATGAGCAGTTCTTC. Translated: CASSQDPQWDEQFF.

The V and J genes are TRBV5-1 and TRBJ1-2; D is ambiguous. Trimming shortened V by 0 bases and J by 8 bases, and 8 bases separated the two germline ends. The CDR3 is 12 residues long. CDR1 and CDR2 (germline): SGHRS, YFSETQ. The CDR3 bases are TGCGCCAGCAGCTTGGGATCTGGCGGCTACACCTTC. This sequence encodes CASSLGSGGYTF. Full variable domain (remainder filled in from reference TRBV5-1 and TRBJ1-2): KAGVTQTPRYLIKTRGQQVTLSCSPISGHRSVSWYQQTPGQGLQFLFEYFSETQRNKGNFPGRFSGRQFSNSRSEMNVSTLELGDSALYLCASSLGSGGYTFGSGTRLTVV.

For the CDR3, the DNA is TGCGCCAGCAGCTTGCAGGGGGCGGCCGGGACTGAAGCTTTCTTT. Protein product: CASSLQGAAGTEAFF. This chain uses TRBV5-1 with TRBJ1-1; TRBD1 aligns across 8 bases. Unmatched junction bases numbered 7, after V lost 1 base and J lost 5 bases. This CDR3 contains 15 residues. CDR1 and CDR2 (germline): SGHRS, YFSETQ.

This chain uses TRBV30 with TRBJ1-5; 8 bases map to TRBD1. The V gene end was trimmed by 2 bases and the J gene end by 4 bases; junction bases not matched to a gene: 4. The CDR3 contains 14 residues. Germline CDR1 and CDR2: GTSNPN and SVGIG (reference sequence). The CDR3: CAWSTGTGNQPQHF. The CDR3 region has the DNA TGTGCCTGGAGTACCGGGACAGGTAATCAGCCCCAGCATTTT.

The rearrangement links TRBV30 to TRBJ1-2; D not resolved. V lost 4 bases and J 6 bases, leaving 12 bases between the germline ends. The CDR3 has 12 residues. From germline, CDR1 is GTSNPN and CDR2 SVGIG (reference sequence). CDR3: CAWTVKSDGYTF. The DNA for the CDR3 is TGTGCCTGGACCGTAAAAAGCGATGGCTACACCTTC.

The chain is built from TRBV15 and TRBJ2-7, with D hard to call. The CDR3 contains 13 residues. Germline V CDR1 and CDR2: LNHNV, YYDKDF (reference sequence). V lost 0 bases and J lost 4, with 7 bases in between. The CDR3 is CATSRDFGYEQYF. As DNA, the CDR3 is TGTGCCACCAGCAGAGATTTTGGGTACGAGCAGTACTTC.

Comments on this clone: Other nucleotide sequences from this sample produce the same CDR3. DNA for the CDR3: TGTGCCAGCAGCCAAGGAGGGGAGCAGTACTTC. This sequence encodes CASSQGGEQYF. The J gene is TRBJ2-7, the V gene TRBV3-1 (or the pseudogene TRBV3-2); perhaps TRBD2 as D (5 bases). Per germline, CDR1 LGHDT and CDR2 YNNKEL (reference sequence). V was shortened by 1 base and J by 7 bases, with 5 bases between the two germline ends. The CDR3 spans 11 residues.

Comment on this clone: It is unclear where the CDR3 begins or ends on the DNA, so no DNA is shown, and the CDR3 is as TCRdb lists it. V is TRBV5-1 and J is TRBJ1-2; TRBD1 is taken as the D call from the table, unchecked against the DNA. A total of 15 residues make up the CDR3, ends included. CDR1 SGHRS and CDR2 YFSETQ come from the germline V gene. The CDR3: CASSFGPGRYARYTF.